The clone carrying this T cell receptor beta chain occurred once. The record originates from a study of blood T cell repertoires in COVID-19. Study information: Material from acute and convalescent COVID-19 was sourced from the United States, Italy and Spain. From T cells, B-cell-depleted T cells, or PBMCs came the material, which was cDNA or gDNA.

The germline V gene has CDR1 LNHDA and CDR2 SQIVND (reference sequence). The CDR3 is made up of 16 amino acids. V lost 4 bases to trimming and J lost 2 bases; unmatched junction nucleotides: 10. As handled by the study authors: Estimates of nucleated cell counts were drawn from the amplification of reference gene primers. Method: immunoSEQ multiplex PCR; TCRdb's copy keeps in-frame clones and lacks some. The DNA was the basis for D and trimming; V, J and clone size are from that table. The table records roughly 240,000 clones, more than 75% of them present only once. Followed over time, Seattle patients had been enrolled while infection was active.

This chain uses TRBV19 with TRBJ1-2; 7 bases are a match to TRBD1. Sequencing was done on a sample of peripheral blood. This sequence originates from a woman older than 75 with COVID-19, enrolled during active disease. CDR3 region: CASSTLQGSPNYGYTF. The CDR3, as DNA: TGTGCCAGTAGTACGCTACAGGGGAGTCCAAACTATGGCTACACCTTC.